The present T cell receptor (beta chain) was sequenced within a study of blood T cell repertoires in COVID-19. Study in general: The United States, Italy and Spain provided the acute and convalescent COVID-19 samples. T cells, B-cell-depleted T cells, or PBMCs supplied cDNA or gDNA.

Produced via immunoSEQ multiplex PCR; TCRdb's table is partial and in-frame only. The sample lists about 170,000 clones, about 85% occurring once. The CDR3 is made up of 15 amino acids. Germline V gives CDR1 SGHNT, CDR2 YYREEE (reference sequence). The ends lost 4 bases at V and 6 bases at J; junction bases unmatched: 9. Sample: peripheral blood. The receptor was isolated from a man aged 60 to 75 who had recovered from COVID-19. The rearrangement links TRBV5-4 to TRBJ2-7; 11 bases map to TRBD1. The chain's CDR3 is CASSVTGTGGFEQYF. Written as DNA, the CDR3 is TGTGCCAGCAGCGTCACCGGGACAGGGGGATTCGAGCAGTACTTC.